This T cell receptor (beta chain) was obtained from a study of T-cell reconstitution after alpha-beta-depleted transplantation in children. Notes on the study in general: When one year had passed after transplant, most T-cell counts and diversity came from newly produced T cells.

V was pared by 6 bases and J by 2 bases, with 2 bases of the junction left unmatched. The V gene's germline CDR1 is MNHNS and CDR2 SASEGT. The CDR3 runs 13 residues. This clonotype was detected only once. The antigen is undetermined. As it was prepared, the TCRbeta library received unique molecular identifiers. MiXCR, applied by TCRdb to the PCR reads, yields one record per CDR3 protein. The data show fewer than 450,000 distinct CDR3 sequences, 15% to 20% seen once. This rearrangement joins TRBV6-1 to TRBJ2-7; 9 bases match TRBD2. This TCR derives from a male patient between 2 and 10 years old who had a stem cell transplant for acute lymphoblastic leukemia, so the T cells may come from the graft donor. The starting material was PBMCs, mostly from graft donor cells, obtained 360 days after TCRalphabeta/CD19-depleted stem cell transplant. CDR3 sequence reads: CASSAGGTYEQYF. For the CDR3, the DNA is TGTGCCAGCAGCGCGGGAGGGACCTACGAGCAGTACTTC.